A selection of T cell receptor beta chains follows, all from one sample in a study of cytomegalovirus exposure and HLA in healthy donors. Data came from immunoSEQ multiplex PCR; TCRdb stores just in-frame clones and leaves some out. The sample comprises about 90,000 clones, nearly 80% of which are singletons, and 3.5% to 5.5% rests with the top ten. The source material was PBMCs. The receptors derive from a woman between 40 and 55 years old in good health and CMV-seropositive. Each CDR3 is given with its conserved first and last residue. D genes are given only for firm matches. Rows may omit the clone size; those that give it use once, few, many or a size class.

D gene	clone size	J gene	V gene	CDR3 DNA	CDR3 protein
-	-	TRBJ2-7	TRBV28	TGTGCCAGTGGAACGGGTGGTTCCTACGAGCAGTACTTC	CASGTGGSYEQYF
TRBD1	-	TRBJ2-2	TRBV11-2	TGTGCCAGCAGCTCCGGGACAGTATCGACCGGGGAGCTGTTTTTT	CASSSGTVSTGELFF
-	-	TRBJ1-2	TRBV20-1	TGCAGTGCGGAGAACTATGGCTACACCTTC	CSAENYGYTF
-	few	TRBJ2-5	TRBV19	TGTGCCAGTAGTCCCCGAACAGGAGGGAGCGAGACCCAGTACTTC	CASSPRTGGSETQYF
TRBD2	-	TRBJ2-7	TRBV5-1	TGCGCCAGCAGCTTCGGCGCGGGAGACCACTACGAGCAGTACTTC	CASSFGAGDHYEQYF
-	-	TRBJ2-3	TRBV7-9	TGTGCCAGCAGCCCCATAGATACGCAGTATTTT	CASSPIDTQYF
TRBD1	-	TRBJ1-5	TRBV27	TGTGCCAGCAGTTTATCGGGACAGGGCTGGAATCAGCCCCAGCATTTT	CASSLSGQGWNQPQHF
TRBD1	-	TRBJ2-7	TRBV14	TGTGCCAGCAGCCAAGCTGACAGGGCCCTCTACGAGCAGTACTTC	CASSQADRALYEQYF
-	-	TRBJ2-7	TRBV4-3	TGCGCCAGCAGCCAAACCGACGGGTACGAGCAGTACTTC	CASSQTDGYEQYF
TRBD2	few	TRBJ2-5	TRBV15	TGTGCCACCGCGGTCGGGGGGACCGGATTGTCGACCCAGTACTTC	CATAVGGTGLSTQYF
-	-	TRBJ2-3	TRBV7-2	TGTGCCAGCAGCCTCGGAGGGCCCAGGGCAGATACGCAGTATTTT	CASSLGGPRADTQYF
-	-	TRBJ1-1	TRBV18	TGTGCCAGCTCACCAGTCCGGGAACAAGGTACTGAAGCTTTCTTT	CASSPVREQGTEAFF